The sample holds a few counts of the clone carrying this T cell receptor beta chain. This entry is derived from a study of regulatory T cells in long-lasting Graves disease. The time point here: newly diagnosed GD, antithyroid drugs for less than 3 months. The TCR library was prepared using RNA isolated from PBMCs. CDR3 size: 14 residues. Germline V gene data show CDR1 as SGHRS and CDR2 as YFSETQ. The ends were cut back, 1 base at V and 5 bases at J, with 12 bases in the middle. Combining iRepertoire HTBI primers with Arm-PCR of CDR3 regions, the authors built TCR beta libraries. From the multiplex PCR reads, TCRdb called clonotypes with MiXCR, one entry per CDR3 protein. Altogether hundreds of thousands of distinct CDR3 sequences are present, 13% being singletons, with the ten largest covering approximately 9.3%. These sequences were also reported in another study, on T cells in Graves' hyperthyroidism and ophthalmopathy.

Sequencing was performed on peripheral blood mononuclear cells (PBMCs), taken at new diagnosis, from a patient treated with antithyroid drugs. The TCR was taken from a man younger than 45 with Graves disease. The V gene is TRBV5-1, the J gene TRBJ2-5; no firm D call. The CDR3 DNA reads TGCGCCAGCAGCTTGCCATCGGAAGGGGAGACCCAGTACTTC. Its protein product is CASSLPSEGETQYF.